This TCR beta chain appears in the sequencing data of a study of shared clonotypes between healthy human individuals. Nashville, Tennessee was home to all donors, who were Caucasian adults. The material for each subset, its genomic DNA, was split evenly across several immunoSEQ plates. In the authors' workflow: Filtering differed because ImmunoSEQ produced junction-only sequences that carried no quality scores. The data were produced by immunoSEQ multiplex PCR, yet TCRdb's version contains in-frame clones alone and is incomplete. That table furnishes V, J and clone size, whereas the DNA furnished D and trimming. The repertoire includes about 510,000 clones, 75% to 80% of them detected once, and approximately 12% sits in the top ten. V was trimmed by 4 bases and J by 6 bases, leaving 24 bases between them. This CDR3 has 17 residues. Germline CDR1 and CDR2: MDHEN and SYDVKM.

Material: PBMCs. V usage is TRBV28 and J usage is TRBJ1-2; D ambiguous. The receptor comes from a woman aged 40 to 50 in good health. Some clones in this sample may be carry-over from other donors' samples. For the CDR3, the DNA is TGTGCCAGCAGTTCCCCCATAACCAGCGGGAATCTCCATGGCTACACCTTC. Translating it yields CASSSPITSGNLHGYTF.